Given below is one T cell receptor beta chain in context. The entry originates in a study of blood T cell repertoires in COVID-19. Turning to the study itself: COVID-19 samples, acute and convalescent, were from the United States, Italy and Spain. In each case, the material was cDNA or gDNA derived from T cells, B-cell-depleted T cells, or PBMCs.

Germline loops: CDR1 KGHSH, CDR2 LQKENI. Trimming took 3 bases from V and 5 from J; bases not matched to a gene: 5. The CDR3 extends over 16 amino acids. Source study methods: Quantification of nucleated cells was approximated via reference gene primer amplification. Some clones are missing from TCRdb's copy, which holds only in-frame ones; the method was immunoSEQ multiplex PCR. The D gene and trimming were derived from the DNA, and the V and J assignments and clone size from that table. Of about 60,000 clones detected, roughly four fifths appear once; the ten largest clones hold approximately 39%. The specimen sequenced was peripheral blood. This clonotype originated in a human donor in a cohort sampled during active COVID-19. The chain carries TRBV18 and TRBJ2-2; TRBD1 agrees at 11 bases. The CDR3 sequence: CASSPGTGGRTGELFF. DNA for the CDR3: TGTGCCAGCTCACCTGGGACAGGGGGACGTACCGGGGAGCTGTTTTTT.